The 9 T cell receptor beta chains below were found in one sample sequenced in a study of blood T cell repertoires in COVID-19. Profiling relied on immunoSEQ multiplex PCR, and the TCRdb table lists in-frame clones only, not all of them. The table includes about 250,000 clones, about 84% detected once. The specimen sequenced was peripheral blood. The receptors derive from a woman older than 75 with acute or convalescent COVID-19.

The V gene is TRBV5-4, the J gene TRBJ2-5; the match to TRBD2 covers 11 bases. Germline V gives CDR1 SGHNT, CDR2 YYREEE (reference sequence). The ends lost 3 bases at V and 2 bases at J; junction bases unmatched: 9. CDR3 length equals 17 residues. The CDR3 spells CASSSGGTSGPQETQYF. The CDR3, as DNA: TGTGCCAGCAGCTCGGGGGGGACTAGCGGACCACAAGAGACCCAGTACTTC.

The chain links TRBV9 to TRBJ2-1; D remains ambiguous. Looked up from germline, CDR1 is SGDLS and CDR2 is YYNGEE. The CDR3 sequence is 18 residues long. Deletions cut 0 bases from V and 0 bases from J, with 16 bases between. The CDR3 loop reads CASSVAPASASSYNEQFF. As DNA, the CDR3 is TGTGCCAGCAGCGTAGCCCCGGCCAGCGCGAGCTCCTACAATGAGCAGTTCTTC.

The chain recombines TRBV24-1 with TRBJ2-2; the match to TRBD1 covers 11 bases. Germline V gene data show CDR1 as KGHDR and CDR2 as SFDVKD. V lost 4 bases, J lost 5 bases, and 5 bases stayed unmatched. The CDR3 has 16 amino acids. CDR3 sequence: CATSDQGQGGTGELFF. Written as DNA, the CDR3 is TGTGCCACCAGTGACCAGGGACAGGGGGGTACCGGGGAGCTGTTTTTT.

This clone has more than one count but fewer than ten. The chain couples TRBV28 to TRBJ2-7, with 11 bases aligning to TRBD2. The J segment lost 5 bases and the V segment lost 8 bases, leaving 5 bases of the junction unmatched. The germline V gene encodes CDR1 MDHEN and CDR2 SYDVKM. The CDR3 covers 13 residues. The CDR3 region is CASRLAGRNEQYF. The CDR3 DNA follows: TGTGCCAGCCGACTAGCGGGACGTAACGAGCAGTACTTC.

The V and J genes are TRBV5-6 and TRBJ1-1, with TRBD1 identical over 7 bases. This CDR3 is built from 13 residues. The germline V gene has CDR1 SGHDT and CDR2 YYEEEE. The V and J ends lost 5 bases and 3 bases, in that order; junction bases with no gene match: 4. CDR3 residues: CASSDRVDTEAFF. The CDR3, as DNA: TGTGCCAGCAGTGACAGGGTTGACACTGAAGCTTTCTTT.

The chain employs TRBV20-1 and TRBJ2-7; possibly TRBD2 for D (6 bases). CDR1 and CDR2 from the germline V gene are DFQATT and SNEGSKA (reference sequence). V lost 6 bases, J lost 4 bases, and 10 bases lay in between. The CDR3 is made up of 11 amino acids. CDR3 DNA: TGCAGTGCCCACCGGGGGTACGAGCAGTACTTC. It translates to CSAHRGYEQYF.

V usage is TRBV29-1 and J usage is TRBJ1-3; possibly TRBD1 for D (5 bases). This CDR3 has 15 amino acids. The germline V and J ends were trimmed by 2 bases and 4 bases, with 15 bases remaining between them. Per germline, CDR1 SQVTM and CDR2 ANQGSEA. CDR3 region: CSVELGGRSGNTIYF. The CDR3 DNA reads TGCAGCGTTGAACTGGGGGGACGGTCAGGAAACACCATATATTTT.

The rearrangement uses TRBV19 and TRBJ1-4; a possible D gene is TRBD1 (6 bases). V dropped 6 bases and J dropped 4 bases, with 15 bases sitting between them. The germline gives CDR1 LNHDA, CDR2 SQIVND (reference sequence). The CDR3 totals 15 residues. Here the CDR3 DNA reads TGTGCCAGTAGCCACAGGGTCCTGAATAATGAAAAACTGTTTTTT. Translating it yields CASSHRVLNNEKLFF.

This chain uses TRBV5-6 with TRBJ1-6; TRBD1 matches 9 bases. Germline V gene sequence: CDR1 SGHDT, CDR2 YYEEEE. The CDR3 sequence is 16 residues long. The trim removed 0 bases at V and 7 bases at J, leaving 5 bases unmatched. Here the CDR3 reads CASSLAVGQGNSPLHF. The CDR3 DNA sequence: TGTGCCAGCAGCTTGGCAGTGGGACAGGGAAATTCACCCCTCCACTTT.